This entry describes one TCR beta chain. Profiled with immunoSEQ multiplex PCR; TCRdb holds only in-frame clones, not every one. The sample includes about 420,000 clones, roughly 88% of them seen just once. The V end was cut by 3 bases, the J end by 0 bases, with 30 bases between. The CDR3 loop spans 22 amino acids. Germline CDR1 GTSNPN, CDR2 SVGIG (reference sequence). Treatment described: about 20 received Ad26.COV2.S at low or high dose, single or two shots; 5 received placebo; per-sample allocation not given. Day 63 following the first vaccine or placebo injection was when the samples were taken. This sample was included in a study of Ad26.COV2.S vaccination and SARS-CoV-2 variants.

This receptor was obtained from a person aged 18-65 years who received the Ad26.COV2.S COVID-19 vaccine or a placebo. This chain links TRBV30 with TRBJ2-6; TRBD2 might be the D (6 bases). The sequences come from peripheral blood, collected in a trial of Ad26.COV2.S vaccine versus placebo. The CDR3: CAWRAGQRGLLAPSSGANVLTF. DNA for the CDR3: TGTGCCTGGAGGGCCGGTCAAAGAGGGCTACTAGCTCCGAGCTCTGGGGCCAACGTCCTGACTTTC.